The next 30 T cell receptor beta chains were all read from a single sample in a study of CD8 T cells in ankylosing spondylitis. The study's findings and limits: Several highly homologous variants made up a TCR beta motif, and this motif appeared characteristic of ankylosing spondylitis blood.

TCRdb re-analysed the 5' RACE reads in MiXCR, keeping a single row per CDR3 protein. The sample records more than 650,000 distinct CDR3 sequences, roughly 10% being singletons. Their antigens remain unidentified. Sequences were obtained from blood, either unsorted or a sorted T cell fraction (not recorded which). The receptors shown here come from a male donor with ankylosing spondylitis.

This clonotype was recorded many times. The chain has TRBV20-1 and TRBJ2-3; D unresolved. The V and J ends lost 0 bases and 10 bases respectively, with 11 bases between them. The CDR3 covers 12 residues. The germline CDR1 and CDR2 sequences are DFQATT and SNEGSKA (reference sequence). The CDR3 DNA reads TGCAGTGCTAGAGATCAGCCCCGAGCGCAGTATTTT. Translation: CSARDQPRAQYF.

V usage is TRBV10-3 and J usage is TRBJ2-7, with TRBD1 matching 7 bases. J lost 2 bases, V lost 5 bases, and 6 bases had no gene match. The length of the CDR3 is 14 residues. Germline V lookup: CDR1 ENHRY, CDR2 SYGVKD. In nucleotides, the CDR3 is TGTGCCATCAGTAAAACAGGGGTCCCCTACGAGCAGTACTTC. Translation: CAISKTGVPYEQYF.

This clonotype was found a few times. J is TRBJ2-3 and V is TRBV20-1; D call uncertain. The CDR3 runs to 12 residues. From germline, CDR1 is DFQATT and CDR2 SNEGSKA (reference sequence). The CDR3 region is CSPVGNADTQYF. CDR3 in DNA: TGCAGCCCGGTGGGGAACGCAGATACGCAGTATTTT.

This clonotype showed up just a few times. V gene TRBV11-2 combines with J gene TRBJ1-2; weak D call: TRBD1 (5 bases). Germline V CDR1 and CDR2: SGHAT, FQNNGV. There are 16 residues in the CDR3. Trimming removed 5 bases from V and 8 bases from J, with 24 bases in between. The CDR3 spells CASSLAWTGRAAGYTF. The CDR3 nucleotides are TGTGCCAGCAGCCTTGCATGGACGGGACGGGCAGCAGGCTACACCTTC.

This clonotype has only a few counts. V gene TRBV20-1 combines with J gene TRBJ2-1; D is unclear. The CDR3 extends over 13 amino acids. Looked up from germline, CDR1 is DFQATT and CDR2 is SNEGSKA (reference sequence). With 4 bases removed from V and 6 bases from J, the gap between germline ends came to 13 bases. The CDR3 sequence: CSATWAYGNEQFF. CDR3 sequence (DNA): TGCAGTGCTACCTGGGCCTATGGCAATGAGCAGTTCTTC.

The chain recombines TRBV18 with TRBJ1-2, with a possible D match to TRBD1 (5 bases). Trimming stripped 6 bases from V and 8 bases from J, with 16 bases between. Germline CDR1 KGHSH, CDR2 LQKENI. This CDR3 spans 13 amino acids. CDR3 sequence reads: CASSPVRGGGYTF. The CDR3 DNA reads as TGTGCCAGCTCCCCCGTCCGGGGGGGAGGCTACACCTTC.

The chain is built from TRBV18 and TRBJ1-2, with 8 bases matching TRBD1. CDR3 length: 15 residues. The junction had 11 bases not matched to a gene; V was cut back by 4 bases and J by 7 bases. Per germline, CDR1 KGHSH and CDR2 LQKENI. CDR3 in DNA: TGTGCCAGCTCACGAAGAGGCACAGGGGGAGGTGGCTACACCTTC. Its protein product is CASSRRGTGGGGYTF.

This clonotype was seen more than once but under ten times. The chain has TRBV11-2 and TRBJ2-7; no clear D. This CDR3 has 14 residues. Germline assignment: CDR1 SGHAT and CDR2 FQNNGV. V was shortened by 5 bases and J by 5 bases, with 16 bases between the two germline ends. Here the CDR3 reads CASSLSITENEQYF. For the CDR3, the DNA is TGTGCCAGCAGCCTATCCATCACGGAGAACGAGCAGTACTTC. Combining the CDR3 with reference TRBV11-2 and TRBJ2-7 gives the whole variable domain EAGVAQSPRYKIIEKRQSVAFWCNPISGHATLYWYQQILGQGPKLLIQFQNNGVVDDSQLPKDRFSAERLKGVDSTLKIQPAKLEDSAVYLCASSLSITENEQYFGPGTRLTVT.

This clonotype was observed a handful of times. This chain connects TRBV7-9 to TRBJ2-7; maybe TRBD2 (6 bases). Germline V lookup: CDR1 SEHNR, CDR2 FQNEAQ (reference sequence). V gave up 5 bases and J gave up 12 bases, with 20 bases separating them. This CDR3 comprises 13 residues. CDR3 sequence reads: CASSTDRDSSRYF. CDR3 nucleotides: TGTGCCAGCAGCACCGACCGGGACTCAAGCCGGTACTTC.

This clonotype was picked up a small number of times. The chain is built from TRBV20-1 and TRBJ2-7, with a weak D call TRBD1 (5 bases). The CDR3 spans 14 residues. The germline V gene has CDR1 DFQATT and CDR2 SNEGSKA (reference sequence). With 5 bases removed from V and 1 base from J, the gap between germline ends came to 15 bases. The CDR3 loop is CSASTPGKSYEQYF. CDR3 coding DNA: TGCAGTGCTTCCACCCCAGGGAAGTCCTACGAGCAGTACTTC.

The V and J genes are TRBV12-5 and TRBJ2-3, with D hard to call. Looked up from germline, CDR1 is LGHNT and CDR2 is FRNRAP. V lost 0 bases and J lost 0, with 19 bases in between. The CDR3 sequence is 19 residues long. CDR3 nucleotides: TGTGCTAGTGGTTTGGTGGTCGCCCAAGTGGCAGATAGCACAGATACGCAGTATTTT. Its translation is CASGLVVAQVADSTDTQYF. The variable domain in full, with the rest retrieved from reference TRBV12-5 and TRBJ2-3, is DARVTQTPRHKVTEMGQEVTMRCQPILGHNTVFWYRQTMMQGLELLAYFRNRAPLDDSGMPKDRFSAEMPDATLATLKIQPSEPRDSAVYFCASGLVVAQVADSTDTQYFGPGTRLTVL.

This clonotype was seen a handful of times. The chain recombines TRBV18 with TRBJ2-5, with unresolved D. Germline V gives CDR1 KGHSH, CDR2 LQKENI. This CDR3 is built from 15 residues. Trimming cost V 2 bases and J 1 base, with 11 bases left between them. The CDR3 bases are TGTGCCAGCTCACCAACCCCGAGTTCCCAAGAGACCCAGTACTTC. Translation gives CASSPTPSSQETQYF.

The chain links TRBV6-1 to TRBJ1-2; D gene ambiguous. The V gene's germline CDR1 is MNHNS and CDR2 SASEGT. CDR3 length: 14 amino acids. Between the trimmed V and J ends, which lost 8 bases and 0 bases, there was a span of 13 bases. The CDR3 protein is CASSRYRANYGYTF. DNA of the CDR3: TGTGCCAGCTCTCGTTACAGAGCTAACTATGGCTACACCTTC.

This clonotype was observed many times. The CDR3 region has the DNA TGCAGCGTTGAACAACCTACTAACTATGGCTACACCTTC. Translated, it gives CSVEQPTNYGYTF. This chain links TRBV29-1 with TRBJ1-2; unclear D gene. The length of the CDR3 is 13 residues. Deletions cut 2 bases from V and 0 bases from J, with 7 bases between. Germline values: CDR1 SQVTM, CDR2 ANQGSEA.

The chain carries TRBV4-3 and TRBJ1-2; weak D call: TRBD1 (6 bases). The germline V and J ends were trimmed by 0 bases and 6 bases, with 11 bases remaining between them. This CDR3 region has 14 residues. Per germline, CDR1 LGHNA and CDR2 YSLEER. The CDR3 here is CASSQEGRGNGYTF. In nucleotides, the CDR3 is TGCGCCAGCAGCCAAGAGGGCAGGGGAAATGGCTACACCTTC.

This rearrangement joins TRBV5-1 to TRBJ2-5, with a possible D match to TRBD1 (6 bases). The germline V and J ends were trimmed by 0 bases and 3 bases, with 15 bases remaining between them. This CDR3 has 16 amino acids. Germline loops: CDR1 SGHRS, CDR2 YFSETQ. The CDR3 here is CASSLVVQGMKETQYF. As DNA, the CDR3 is TGCGCCAGCAGCTTGGTGGTACAGGGAATGAAAGAGACCCAGTACTTC.

The chain joins TRBV11-2 to TRBJ2-2; D is uncertain. Trimming pared 5 bases from V and 15 bases from J, leaving 22 bases between. CDR1 SGHAT and CDR2 FQNNGV come from the germline V gene. The CDR3 is made up of 14 amino acids. CDR3 sequence reads: CASSRPRTPRDMFF. CDR3 nucleotide sequence: TGTGCCAGCAGCCGTCCTAGAACCCCGAGAGATATGTTTTTT.

This chain links TRBV6-2 or TRBV6-3 with TRBJ1-1; no clear D. The CDR3 contains 12 residues. V was pared by 2 bases and J by 10 bases, with 11 bases between. Germline V lookup: CDR1 MNHEY, CDR2 SVGEGT. The CDR3 sequence is CASSYAGVVAFF. For the CDR3, the DNA is TGTGCCAGCAGTTACGCGGGAGTTGTAGCTTTCTTT.

This clonotype was picked up a small number of times. The CDR3 loop is CSARPPGGTEAFF. The CDR3 coding sequence is TGCAGTGCTAGACCCCCCGGGGGCACTGAAGCTTTCTTT. J is TRBJ1-1 and V is TRBV20-1, with D possibly matching TRBD1 (5 bases). CDR3 size: 13 residues. Trimming took 2 bases from V and 4 from J, leaving 11 bases between them. Germline V gene lookup returns CDR1 DFQATT and CDR2 SNEGSKA (reference sequence).

This clonotype was detected a few times. V usage is TRBV15 and J usage is TRBJ1-1; the match to TRBD1 covers 7 bases. V shed 1 base and J 3 bases; nucleotides not matched to a gene: 8. CDR1 and CDR2 from the germline V gene are LNHNV and YYDKDF (reference sequence). The CDR3 sequence is 16 residues long. CDR3 protein: CATSRGTGVWDTEAFF. The CDR3 DNA reads as TGTGCCACCAGCAGAGGAACAGGGGTATGGGACACTGAAGCTTTCTTT.

In this sample, this clonotype turned up a few times. The chain uses TRBV5-5 and TRBJ1-2, with TRBD1 matching 8 bases. The CDR3 is 18 amino acids. V trimming: 4 bases; J trimming: 4 bases; junction bases outside the gene matches: 18. The germline V gene has CDR1 SGHKS and CDR2 YYEKEE (reference sequence). The CDR3 coding sequence is TGTGCCAGCAGCGAGCCGGGACAGGCAAGGCTTGCAGCCTATGGCTACACCTTC. This sequence encodes CASSEPGQARLAAYGYTF.

This clonotype was seen many times. The rearrangement uses TRBV15 and TRBJ2-2; no clear D. In germline, CDR1 is LNHNV, CDR2 YYDKDF (reference sequence). The CDR3 sequence is 15 residues long. The ends were cut back, 0 bases at V and 5 bases at J, with 10 bases in the middle. In DNA, the CDR3 is TGTGCCACCAGCAGAGAGGCATTAGGTACCGGGGAGCTGTTTTTT. Its protein product is CATSREALGTGELFF.

Only a few counts were recorded for this clonotype. This sequence joins TRBV30 and TRBJ1-1, with TRBD1 matching over 9 bases. The CDR3 contains 13 residues. V trimming: 3 bases; J trimming: 3 bases; junction bases outside the gene matches: 2. Germline-derived CDR1 and CDR2 are GTSNPN and SVGIG (reference sequence). CDR3 nucleotide sequence: TGTGCCTGGAGGAGGACAGGGGACACTGAAGCTTTCTTT. Translation: CAWRRTGDTEAFF.

The chain recombines TRBV5-1 with TRBJ2-1; D gene unclear. V gave up 5 bases and J gave up 7 bases, with 22 bases separating them. Looked up from germline, CDR1 is SGHRS and CDR2 is YFSETQ. CDR3 length equals 16 residues. CDR3 sequence: CASSKGPAGLGNEQFF. CDR3 DNA sequence: TGCGCCAGCAGTAAAGGCCCCGCAGGCCTAGGAAATGAGCAGTTCTTC.

This clonotype turned up a few times. The chain's CDR3 is CASSRGGLEQFF. Written as DNA, the CDR3 is TGTGCCAGCAGCCGCGGGGGGTTAGAGCAGTTCTTC. The V gene is TRBV2, the J gene TRBJ2-1; 8 positions agree with TRBD2. Germline CDR1 and CDR2: SNHLY and FYNNEI. V gave up 6 bases and J gave up 10 bases; unmatched junction bases: 5. CDR3 length: 12 amino acids.

The genes are TRBV20-1 and TRBJ2-1; 9 bases fit TRBD1. The CDR3 loop spans 16 amino acids. Per germline, CDR1 DFQATT and CDR2 SNEGSKA (reference sequence). V shed 6 bases and J 1 base; nucleotides not matched to a gene: 10. CDR3 protein: CSAATTGQGSYNEQFF. CDR3 in DNA: TGCAGTGCCGCTACAACCGGACAGGGGTCCTACAATGAGCAGTTCTTC.

The chain joins TRBV28 to TRBJ2-1; D uncertain. V lost 5 bases and J 4 bases, leaving 6 bases between the germline ends. The CDR3 contains 12 residues. CDR1 is MDHEN, CDR2 SYDVKM, per germline. This CDR3 is CASSPYYNEQFF. CDR3 in DNA: TGTGCCAGCAGTCCTTATTACAATGAGCAGTTCTTC. Full variable domain (outside the CDR3, taken from reference TRBV28 and TRBJ2-1): DVKVTQSSRYLVKRTGEKVFLECVQDMDHENMFWYRQDPGLGLRLIYFSYDVKMKEKGDIPEGYSVSREKKERFSLILESASTNQTSMYLCASSPYYNEQFFGPGTRLTVL.

The chain uses TRBV15 and TRBJ2-1; 9 nucleotides agree with TRBD2. The junction had 3 bases not matched to a gene; V was cut back by 0 bases and J by 0 bases. The CDR3 consists of 17 residues. Per the germline V gene, CDR1 is LNHNV and CDR2 is YYDKDF (reference sequence). CDR3 in amino acids: CATSRDLAGPSYNEQFF. The CDR3 nucleotides are TGTGCCACCAGCAGAGATCTAGCGGGGCCCTCCTACAATGAGCAGTTCTTC. The complete variable domain, with remaining parts taken from reference TRBV15 and TRBJ2-1, reads DAMVIQNPRYQVTQFGKPVTLSCSQTLNHNVMYWYQQKSSQAPKLLFHYYDKDFNNEADTPDNFQSRRPNTSFCFLDIRSPGLGDTAMYLCATSRDLAGPSYNEQFFGPGTRLTVL.

This chain links TRBV12-3 or TRBV12-4 with TRBJ2-2, with D tentatively TRBD1 (6 bases). The CDR3 runs to 14 residues. Trimming removed 7 bases at V and 4 bases at J, with 13 bases between. Written as DNA, the CDR3 is TGTGCCAGCACCATAACAGGGCGCACCGGGGAGCTGTTTTTT. Amino acid sequence: CASTITGRTGELFF.

This clonotype was observed at least ten times. The chain carries TRBV29-1 and TRBJ2-5; D not certain. The CDR3 sequence is 12 residues long. Germline V CDR1 and CDR2: SQVTM, ANQGSEA. Deletions cut 6 bases from V and 0 bases from J, with 8 bases between. The CDR3 bases are TGCAGCGTCCAGAGGTACCAAGAGACCCAGTACTTC. This sequence encodes CSVQRYQETQYF.